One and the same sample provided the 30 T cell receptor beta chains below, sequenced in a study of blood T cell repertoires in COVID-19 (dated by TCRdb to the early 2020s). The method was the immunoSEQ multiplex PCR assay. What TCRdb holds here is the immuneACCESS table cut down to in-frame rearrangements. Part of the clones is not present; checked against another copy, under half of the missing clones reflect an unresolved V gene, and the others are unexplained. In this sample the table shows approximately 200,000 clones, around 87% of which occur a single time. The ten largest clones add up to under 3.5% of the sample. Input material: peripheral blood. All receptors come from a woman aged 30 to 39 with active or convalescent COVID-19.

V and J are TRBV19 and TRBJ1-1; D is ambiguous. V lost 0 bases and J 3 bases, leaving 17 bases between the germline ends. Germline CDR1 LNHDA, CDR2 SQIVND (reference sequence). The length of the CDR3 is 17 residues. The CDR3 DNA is TGTGCCAGTAGTATAGATCGGGATATTGATGGAGACACTGAAGCTTTCTTT. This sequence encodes CASSIDRDIDGDTEAFF.

CDR3 in DNA: TGTGCCAGCAGCTTGCGTGACAGCCGCTCTGGGGCCAACGTCCTGACTTTC. It is translated as CASSLRDSRSGANVLTF. The chain recombines TRBV11-3 with TRBJ2-6, with D perhaps TRBD1 (5 bases). The germline V gene has CDR1 SGHNT and CDR2 YENEEA. Trimming took off 3 bases at V and 0 bases at J, with 12 bases between the two ends. The CDR3 loop spans 17 amino acids.

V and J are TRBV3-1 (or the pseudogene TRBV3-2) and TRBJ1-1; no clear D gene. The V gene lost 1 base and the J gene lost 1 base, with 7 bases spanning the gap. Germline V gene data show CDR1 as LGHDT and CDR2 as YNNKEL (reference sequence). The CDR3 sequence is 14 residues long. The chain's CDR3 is CASSQGLQNTEAFF. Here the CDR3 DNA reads TGTGCCAGCAGCCAAGGACTGCAGAACACTGAAGCTTTCTTT.

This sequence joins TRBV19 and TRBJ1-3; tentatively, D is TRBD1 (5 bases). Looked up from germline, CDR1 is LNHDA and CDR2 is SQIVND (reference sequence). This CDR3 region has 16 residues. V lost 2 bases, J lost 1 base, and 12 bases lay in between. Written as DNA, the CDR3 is TGTGCCAGTAGTATAAAGGGGTCGGCTTCTGGAAACACCATATATTTT. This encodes CASSIKGSASGNTIYF.

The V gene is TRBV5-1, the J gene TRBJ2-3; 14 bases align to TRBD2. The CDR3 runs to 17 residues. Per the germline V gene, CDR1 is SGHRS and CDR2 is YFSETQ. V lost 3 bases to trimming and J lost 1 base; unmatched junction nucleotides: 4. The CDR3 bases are TGCGCCAGCAGCTGGGGACTAGCGGGGGTCGGCACAGATACGCAGTATTTT. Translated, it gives CASSWGLAGVGTDTQYF.

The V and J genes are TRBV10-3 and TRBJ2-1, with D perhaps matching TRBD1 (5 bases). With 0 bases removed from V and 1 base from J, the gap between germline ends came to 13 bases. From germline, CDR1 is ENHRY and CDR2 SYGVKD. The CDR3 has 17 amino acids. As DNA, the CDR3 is TGTGCCATCAGTGAGTCGGGTGCAGGGAATTCCTACAATGAGCAGTTCTTC. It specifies CAISESGAGNSYNEQFF.

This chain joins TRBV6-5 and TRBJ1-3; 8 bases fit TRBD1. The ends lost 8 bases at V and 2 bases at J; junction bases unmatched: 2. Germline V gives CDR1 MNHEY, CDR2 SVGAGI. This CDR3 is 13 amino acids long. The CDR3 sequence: CASARGPGNTIYF. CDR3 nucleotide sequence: TGTGCCAGCGCCAGGGGGCCTGGAAACACCATATATTTT.

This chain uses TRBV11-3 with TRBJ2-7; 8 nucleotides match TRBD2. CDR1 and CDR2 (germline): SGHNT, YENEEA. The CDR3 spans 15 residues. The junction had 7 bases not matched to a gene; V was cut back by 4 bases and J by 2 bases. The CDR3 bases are TGTGCCAGCAGCTCGACGGGGGGGTCTCCCTACGAGCAGTACTTC. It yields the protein CASSSTGGSPYEQYF. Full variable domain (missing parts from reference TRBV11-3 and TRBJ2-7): EAGVVQSPRYKIIEKKQPVAFWCNPISGHNTLYWYLQNLGQGPELLIRYENEEAVDDSQLPKDRFSAERLKGVDSTLKIQPAELGDSAVYLCASSSTGGSPYEQYFGPGTRLTVT.

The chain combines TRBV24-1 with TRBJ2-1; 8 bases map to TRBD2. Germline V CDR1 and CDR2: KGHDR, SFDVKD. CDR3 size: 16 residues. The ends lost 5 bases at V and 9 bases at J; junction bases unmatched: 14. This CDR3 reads CATSVSGSSLSVEQFF. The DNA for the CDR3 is TGTGCCACCAGTGTGAGCGGGAGTTCTTTATCGGTTGAGCAGTTCTTC.

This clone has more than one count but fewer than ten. This CDR3 reads CASSLARGDYGYTF. DNA of the CDR3: TGCGCCAGCAGCTTGGCCAGGGGTGACTATGGCTACACCTTC. The chain combines TRBV5-1 with TRBJ1-2; D perhaps matches TRBD1 (6 bases). The ends were cut back, 0 bases at V and 3 bases at J, with 9 bases in the middle. CDR1 SGHRS and CDR2 YFSETQ come from the germline V gene. The CDR3 loop spans 14 amino acids. Drawing the rest from reference TRBV5-1 and TRBJ1-2, the complete variable domain is KAGVTQTPRYLIKTRGQQVTLSCSPISGHRSVSWYQQTPGQGLQFLFEYFSETQRNKGNFPGRFSGRQFSNSRSEMNVSTLELGDSALYLCASSLARGDYGYTFGSGTRLTVV.

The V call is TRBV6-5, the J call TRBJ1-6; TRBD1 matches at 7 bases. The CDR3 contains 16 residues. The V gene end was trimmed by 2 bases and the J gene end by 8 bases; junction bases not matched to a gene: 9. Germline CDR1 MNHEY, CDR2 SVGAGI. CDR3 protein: CASSYIVGQIYSPLHF. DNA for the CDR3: TGTGCCAGCAGTTACATTGTGGGACAGATCTATTCACCCCTCCACTTT.

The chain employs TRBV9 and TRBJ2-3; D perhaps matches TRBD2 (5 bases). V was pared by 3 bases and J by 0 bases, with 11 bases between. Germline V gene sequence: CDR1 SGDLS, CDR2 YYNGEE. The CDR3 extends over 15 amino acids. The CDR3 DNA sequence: TGTGCCAGCAGCGAGAGGGTGGCTAGCACAGATACGCAGTATTTT. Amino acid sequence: CASSERVASTDTQYF. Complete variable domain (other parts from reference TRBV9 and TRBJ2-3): DSGVTQTPKHLITATGQRVTLRCSPRSGDLSVYWYQQSLDQGLQFLIQYYNGEERAKGNILERFSAQQFPDLHSELNLSSLELGDSALYFCASSERVASTDTQYFGPGTRLTVL.

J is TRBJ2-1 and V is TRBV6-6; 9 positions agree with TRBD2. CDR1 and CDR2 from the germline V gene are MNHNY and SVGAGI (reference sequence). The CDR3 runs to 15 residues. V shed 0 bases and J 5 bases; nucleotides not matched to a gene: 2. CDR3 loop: CASSYSGTSNNEQFF. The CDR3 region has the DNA TGTGCCAGCAGTTACTCCGGGACTAGCAACAATGAGCAGTTCTTC.

Here the CDR3 reads CASRPLGEPQHF. CDR3 nucleotide sequence: TGTGCCAGCAGGCCCCTCGGGGAGCCCCAGCATTTT. This rearrangement joins TRBV28 to TRBJ1-5; no definite D call. This CDR3 comprises 12 residues. Germline CDR1 MDHEN, CDR2 SYDVKM. V was trimmed by 6 bases and J by 8 bases, leaving 11 bases between them.

CDR3 nucleotide sequence: TGTGCCATCAGTGAAATTAGCGGGAGAGTAGCAGATACGCAGTATTTT. This sequence encodes CAISEISGRVADTQYF. This sequence joins TRBV10-3 and TRBJ2-3, with 9 bases lining up with TRBD2. CDR1 is ENHRY and CDR2 is SYGVKD in the germline V gene. Trimming took 3 bases from V and 4 from J; bases not matched to a gene: 8. This CDR3 has 16 residues.

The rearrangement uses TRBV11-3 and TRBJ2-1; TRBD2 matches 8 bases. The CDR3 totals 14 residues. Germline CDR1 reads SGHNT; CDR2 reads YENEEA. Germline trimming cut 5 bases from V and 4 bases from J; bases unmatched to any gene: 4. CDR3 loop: CASSGGTRYNEQFF. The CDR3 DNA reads TGTGCCAGCAGCGGCGGGACTAGGTACAATGAGCAGTTCTTC.

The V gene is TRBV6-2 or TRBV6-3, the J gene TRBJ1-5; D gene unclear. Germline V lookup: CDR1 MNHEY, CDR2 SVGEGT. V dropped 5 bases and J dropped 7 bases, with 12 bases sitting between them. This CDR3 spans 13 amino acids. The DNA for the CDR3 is TGTGCCAGCAGTCTAACCGAGAGGCAGCCCCAGCATTTT. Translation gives CASSLTERQPQHF.

The CDR3 DNA follows: TGTGCCAGTAGTCAGGGCCCCAGGGATACGCAGTATTTT. It encodes CASSQGPRDTQYF. The chain couples TRBV19 to TRBJ2-3; weak D call: TRBD1 (5 bases). V dropped 5 bases and J dropped 6 bases, with 12 bases sitting between them. Germline V gene sequence: CDR1 LNHDA, CDR2 SQIVND (reference sequence). The CDR3 runs to 13 residues.

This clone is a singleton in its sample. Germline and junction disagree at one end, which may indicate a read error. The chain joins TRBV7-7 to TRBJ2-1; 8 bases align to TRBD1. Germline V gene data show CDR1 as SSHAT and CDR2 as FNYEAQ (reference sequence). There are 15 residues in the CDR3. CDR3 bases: TGTGCTAGCAGCCAAAGACAGGGGACCTACAATGAGCAGTTCTTC. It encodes CASSQRQGTYNEQFF.

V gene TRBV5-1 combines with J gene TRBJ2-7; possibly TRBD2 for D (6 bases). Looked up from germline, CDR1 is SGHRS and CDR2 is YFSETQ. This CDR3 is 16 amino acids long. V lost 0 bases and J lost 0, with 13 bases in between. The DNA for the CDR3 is TGCGCCAGCAGCTTGGCCGGGGGTGGAAGCTCCTACGAGCAGTACTTC. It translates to CASSLAGGGSSYEQYF.

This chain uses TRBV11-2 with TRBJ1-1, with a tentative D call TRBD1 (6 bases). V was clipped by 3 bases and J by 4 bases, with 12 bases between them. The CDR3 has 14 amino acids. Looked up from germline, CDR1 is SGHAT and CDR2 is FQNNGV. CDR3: CASSLAGGGTEAFF. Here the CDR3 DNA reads TGTGCCAGCAGCTTGGCGGGGGGCGGCACTGAAGCTTTCTTT. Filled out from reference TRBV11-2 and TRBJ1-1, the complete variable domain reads EAGVAQSPRYKIIEKRQSVAFWCNPISGHATLYWYQQILGQGPKLLIQFQNNGVVDDSQLPKDRFSAERLKGVDSTLKIQPAKLEDSAVYLCASSLAGGGTEAFFGQGTRLTVV.

CDR3 in DNA: TGTGCCAGCAGCTTAAGCGGGCGGAATAATGAAAAACTGTTTTTT. Protein product: CASSLSGRNNEKLFF. The rearrangement uses TRBV7-6 and TRBJ1-4; D is ambiguous. Germline V lookup: CDR1 SGHVS, CDR2 FNYEAQ. The CDR3 covers 15 residues. V dropped 2 bases and J dropped 4 bases, with 11 bases sitting between them.

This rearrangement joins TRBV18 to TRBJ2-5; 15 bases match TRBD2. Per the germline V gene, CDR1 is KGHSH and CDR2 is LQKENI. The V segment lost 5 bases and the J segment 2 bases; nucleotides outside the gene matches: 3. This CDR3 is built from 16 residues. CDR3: CASSSGTSGRQETQYF. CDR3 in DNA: TGTGCCAGCTCATCTGGGACTAGCGGGAGGCAAGAGACCCAGTACTTC.

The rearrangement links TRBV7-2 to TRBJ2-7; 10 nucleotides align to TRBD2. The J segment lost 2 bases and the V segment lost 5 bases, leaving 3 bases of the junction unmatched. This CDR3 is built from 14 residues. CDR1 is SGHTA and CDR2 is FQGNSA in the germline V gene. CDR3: CASSGLAATYEQYF. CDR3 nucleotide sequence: TGTGCCAGCAGCGGACTAGCGGCCACCTACGAGCAGTACTTC.

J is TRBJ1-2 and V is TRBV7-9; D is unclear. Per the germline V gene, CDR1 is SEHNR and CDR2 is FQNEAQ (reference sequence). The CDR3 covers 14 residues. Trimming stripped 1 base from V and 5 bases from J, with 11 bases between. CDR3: CASSLVRPGYGYTF. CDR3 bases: TGTGCCAGCAGCTTAGTTCGGCCAGGTTATGGCTACACCTTC.

CDR3 DNA: TGTGCCAGCAGAGAGGGGGCGTCCTACAATGAGCAGTTCTTC. Its protein is CASREGASYNEQFF. The chain recombines TRBV28 with TRBJ2-1, with 7 nucleotides matching TRBD1. This CDR3 spans 14 amino acids. J was trimmed by 1 base and V by 6 bases; bases with no gene match: 3. Germline assignment: CDR1 MDHEN and CDR2 SYDVKM.

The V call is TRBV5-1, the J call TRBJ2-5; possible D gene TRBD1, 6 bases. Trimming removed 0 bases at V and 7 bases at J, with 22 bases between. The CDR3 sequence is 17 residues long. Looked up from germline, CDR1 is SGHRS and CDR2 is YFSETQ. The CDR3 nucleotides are TGCGCCAGCAGCTTGGTTTCGGGACATCACGACGAGGGGACCCAGTACTTC. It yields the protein CASSLVSGHHDEGTQYF.

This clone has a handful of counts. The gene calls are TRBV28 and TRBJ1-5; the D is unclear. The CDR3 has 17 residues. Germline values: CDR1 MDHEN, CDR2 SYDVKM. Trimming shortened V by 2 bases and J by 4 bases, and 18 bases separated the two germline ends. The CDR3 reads CASSLPNVRLRNQPQHF. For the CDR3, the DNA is TGTGCCAGCAGTTTACCGAATGTGAGGCTGAGGAATCAGCCCCAGCATTTT.

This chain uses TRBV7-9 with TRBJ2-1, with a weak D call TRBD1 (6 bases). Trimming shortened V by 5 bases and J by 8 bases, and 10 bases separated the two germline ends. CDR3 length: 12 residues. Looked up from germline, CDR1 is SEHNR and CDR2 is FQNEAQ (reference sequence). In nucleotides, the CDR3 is TGTGCCAGCAGCCTCGACAGGTATGAGCAGTTCTTC. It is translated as CASSLDRYEQFF.

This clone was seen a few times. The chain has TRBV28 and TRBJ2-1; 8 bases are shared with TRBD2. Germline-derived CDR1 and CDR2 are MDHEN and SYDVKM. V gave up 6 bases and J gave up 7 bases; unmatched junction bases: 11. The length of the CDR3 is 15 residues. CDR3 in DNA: TGTGCCAGCAGGCCACTAGCGGCATCAGGGAATGAGCAGTTCTTC. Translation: CASRPLAASGNEQFF. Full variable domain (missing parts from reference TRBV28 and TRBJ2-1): DVKVTQSSRYLVKRTGEKVFLECVQDMDHENMFWYRQDPGLGLRLIYFSYDVKMKEKGDIPEGYSVSREKKERFSLILESASTNQTSMYLCASRPLAASGNEQFFGPGTRLTVL.